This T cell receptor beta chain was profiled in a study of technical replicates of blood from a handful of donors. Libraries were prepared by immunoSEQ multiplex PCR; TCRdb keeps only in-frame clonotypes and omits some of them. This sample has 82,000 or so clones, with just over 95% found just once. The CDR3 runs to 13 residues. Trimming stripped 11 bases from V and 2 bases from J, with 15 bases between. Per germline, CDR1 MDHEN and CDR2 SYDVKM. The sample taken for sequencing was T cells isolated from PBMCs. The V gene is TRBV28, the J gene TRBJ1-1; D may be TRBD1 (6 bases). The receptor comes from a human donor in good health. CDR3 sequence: CAHCRGRNTEAFF. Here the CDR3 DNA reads TGTGCCCATTGCAGGGGACGCAACACTGAAGCTTTCTTT.